These 24 T cell receptor beta chains were all obtained from the same sample, sequenced in a study of post-analysis software for immune sequencing data. Antigens of these TCRs are unknown. Prepared libraries of TCR beta cDNA carried unique molecular identifiers. Each CDR3 protein is one row after TCRdb ran MiXCR on the PCR reads. The sample has 250,000 to 300,000 distinct CDR3 sequences, roughly a third seen once. Study-wide findings and caveats: The five TRBV segments detected at higher frequency in patients than in controls included TRBV5-6, TRBV5-1 and TRBV20-1.

Sequenced: blood. Receptor source: a girl between 5 and 17 years old with multiple sclerosis.

This clonotype turned up a few times. The V gene is TRBV20-1, the J gene TRBJ2-7; D perhaps matches TRBD1 (5 bases). Between the trimmed V and J ends, which lost 2 bases and 3 bases, there was a span of 5 bases. CDR1 and CDR2 from the germline V gene are DFQATT and SNEGSKA (reference sequence). This CDR3 region has 11 residues. DNA of the CDR3: TGCAGTGCTAGACAGGGCTACGAGCAGTACTTC. It yields the protein CSARQGYEQYF.

Regarding this clonotype: This may be a read error: a much more frequent sequence differs by one nucleotide. This chain joins TRBV20-1 and TRBJ1-5, with D uncertain. The CDR3 consists of 14 residues. V lost 3 bases to trimming and J lost 2 bases, with 11 bases between them. CDR1 and CDR2 from the germline V gene are DFQATT and SNEGSKA (reference sequence). This CDR3 is CSARVGPGNQPQHF. The CDR3 region has the DNA TGCAGTGCTAGGGTAGGGCCCGGCAATCAGCCCCAGCATTTT.

V and J are TRBV20-1 and TRBJ2-7; D ambiguous. V lost 2 bases, J lost 4 bases, and 15 bases lay in between. Germline V gene data show CDR1 as DFQATT and CDR2 as SNEGSKA (reference sequence). The CDR3 runs to 14 residues. The chain's CDR3 is CSARSMQAEYEQYF. The CDR3 coding sequence is TGCAGTGCTAGAAGCATGCAGGCCGAATACGAGCAGTACTTC.

This clonotype was seen at least ten times. The gene calls are TRBV12-3 or TRBV12-4 and TRBJ1-4, with TRBD1 identical over 9 bases. This CDR3 has 14 residues. V lost 8 bases, J lost 9 bases, and 10 bases stayed unmatched. CDR3 coding DNA: TGTGCCAGCGGATCGACAGGGGGGATGCAAAAACTGTTTTTT. This codes for CASGSTGGMQKLFF.

This clonotype has at least ten counts. The chain combines TRBV6-1 with TRBJ2-7, with TRBD1 as a possible D gene (5 bases). Trimming left V 3 bases short and J 6 bases short, with 18 bases between. The CDR3 runs 15 residues. CDR1 and CDR2 from the germline V gene are MNHNS and SASEGT. CDR3 sequence: CASSERAARAAEQYF. In DNA form, the CDR3 reads TGTGCCAGCAGTGAGCGCGCCGCCAGGGCAGCCGAGCAGTACTTC.

Points on this clonotype: A read error may be the cause here, since a much bigger clone is one base away. The chain has TRBV2 and TRBJ2-4; D unresolved. Looked up from germline, CDR1 is SNHLY and CDR2 is FYNNEI. The length of the CDR3 is 14 residues. The CDR3: CAGSTGKAKNIQYF. The CDR3 DNA follows: TGTGCCGGCAGTACCGGCAAAGCCAAAAACATTCAGTACTTC.

This clonotype ranks as medium-sized. The rearrangement links TRBV7-2 to TRBJ2-5; the D is unclear. Germline V gene lookup returns CDR1 SGHTA and CDR2 FQGNSA. The V end was cut by 0 bases, the J end by 1 base, with 3 bases between. CDR3 length: 13 amino acids. DNA for the CDR3: TGTGCCAGCAGCTTAGCCCTCCAAGAGACCCAGTACTTC. It translates to CASSLALQETQYF. The whole variable domain, filled in from reference TRBV7-2 and TRBJ2-5, reads GAGVSQSPSNKVTEKGKDVELRCDPISGHTALYWYRQSLGQGLEFLIYFQGNSAPDKSGLPSDRFSAERTGGSVSTLTIQRTQQEDSAVYLCASSLALQETQYFGPGTRLLVL.

Turning to this clonotype: This may be a read error, as it is one base from a much larger clone. V is TRBV12-3 or TRBV12-4 and J is TRBJ1-1; tentatively, D is TRBD1 (5 bases). This CDR3 comprises 13 residues. The germline V and J ends were trimmed by 6 bases and 4 bases, with 12 bases remaining between them. CDR3 protein: CASRWTWGTEAFF. In DNA form, the CDR3 reads TGTGCCAGCAGGTGGACATGGGGCACTGAAGCTTTCTTT.

The J gene is TRBJ2-2, the V gene TRBV20-1; 7 nucleotides line up with TRBD1. The CDR3 runs to 15 residues. Germline CDR1 DFQATT, CDR2 SNEGSKA (reference sequence). V gave up 5 bases and J gave up 2 bases; unmatched junction bases: 8. In DNA form, the CDR3 reads TGCAGTGCTTCCTCGGACAGGTTTAACACCGGGGAGCTGTTTTTT. Protein sequence: CSASSDRFNTGELFF.

This clonotype has a count of ten or more. The genes are TRBV20-1 and TRBJ2-3; TRBD1 matches 8 bases. The CDR3 sequence is 14 residues long. CDR1 is DFQATT, CDR2 SNEGSKA, per germline (reference sequence). V lost 4 bases, J lost 4 bases, and 7 bases stayed unmatched. CDR3 nucleotide sequence: TGCAGTGCTACGGGCAGGGGGCCGCCAGATACGCAGTATTTT. Protein product: CSATGRGPPDTQYF.

This clonotype was seen repeatedly, ten times or more. The rearrangement links TRBV7-2 to TRBJ2-3; TRBD1 matches 7 bases. The CDR3 totals 17 residues. J lost 4 bases, V lost 4 bases, and 14 bases had no gene match. Germline CDR1 reads SGHTA; CDR2 reads FQGNSA. Written as DNA, the CDR3 is TGTGCCAGCAGCTCCCGCCGCCCAGGACAGGTTGCAGATACGCAGTATTTT. It is translated as CASSSRRPGQVADTQYF.

The chain couples TRBV14 to TRBJ2-5, with 9 bases matching TRBD1. The CDR3 is 15 amino acids. CDR1 SGHDN and CDR2 FVKESK come from the germline V gene. V lost 5 bases to trimming and J lost 1 base; unmatched junction nucleotides: 5. DNA for the CDR3: TGTGCCAGCAGCAGCCACAGGGGGCTCCAAGAGACCCAGTACTTC. As protein: CASSSHRGLQETQYF.

A word on this clonotype: A much larger clone lies one base from this, so it may be a read error. The gene calls are TRBV24-1 and TRBJ2-1; 9 bases fit TRBD1. This CDR3 is built from 16 residues. CDR1 and CDR2 from the germline V gene are KGHDR and SFDVKD. The CDR3 region is CATSERTGDHGSEQCF. CDR3 coding DNA: TGTGCCACCAGTGAACGGACAGGGGATCACGGAAGTGAGCAGTGCTTC.

V is TRBV5-1 and J is TRBJ2-1; D is possibly TRBD1 (6 bases). With 7 bases removed from V and 4 bases from J, the gap between germline ends came to 15 bases. CDR3 length: 14 residues. CDR1 is SGHRS, CDR2 YFSETQ, per germline. CDR3 residues: CASGGQGRYNEQFF. Here the CDR3 DNA reads TGCGCCAGCGGCGGGCAGGGGAGATACAATGAGCAGTTCTTC.

This clonotype was picked up many times. V usage is TRBV3-1 and J usage is TRBJ2-6; D gene uncertain. V lost 4 bases and J lost 2, with 9 bases in between. The CDR3 runs 15 residues. The germline V gene has CDR1 LGHDT and CDR2 YNNKEL (reference sequence). The CDR3 DNA reads as TGTGCCAGCAGCCTCGTTCGTCCTGGGGCCAACGTCCTGACTTTC. It is translated as CASSLVRPGANVLTF.

This clonotype was observed at least ten times. The chain couples TRBV20-1 to TRBJ2-7; 7 nucleotides match TRBD2. CDR1 is DFQATT, CDR2 SNEGSKA, per germline (reference sequence). With 7 bases clipped from V and 2 bases from J, the junction kept 23 bases outside the gene matches. This CDR3 is built from 18 residues. CDR3 DNA: TGCAGTGTTACAAAGTCGGCCCGGAGCGGGGTTAACCCCTACGAGCAGTACTTC. As protein: CSVTKSARSGVNPYEQYF.

The chain uses TRBV28 and TRBJ2-3; D gene uncertain. Germline CDR1 reads MDHEN; CDR2 reads SYDVKM. Trimming stripped 5 bases from V and 0 bases from J, with 18 bases between. The CDR3 is 17 amino acids. The CDR3 loop is CASSPAIWLESTDTQYF. CDR3 nucleotide sequence: TGTGCCAGCAGTCCCGCCATCTGGCTAGAGAGCACAGATACGCAGTATTTT.

The CDR3 DNA reads TGCGCCAGCAGCTTAGACGGATCCCCCTTGGGGTACGAGCAGTACTTC. Its translation: CASSLDGSPLGYEQYF. This sequence joins TRBV5-1 and TRBJ2-5; D not certain. The J call is uncertain, as TRBJ2-7 better fits the DNA end. CDR1 and CDR2 (germline): SGHRS, YFSETQ. The CDR3 sequence is 16 residues long.

Notes on this clonotype: A clone one base away is much larger, so this may be a read error. V is TRBV5-1 and J is TRBJ1-6, with D maybe TRBD1 (5 bases). V lost 1 base and J lost 14, with 13 bases in between. This CDR3 spans 13 amino acids. Germline CDR1 is SGHRS and CDR2 is YFSETQ. In nucleotides, the CDR3 is TGCGCCAGCAGCTTGTCGGGACGGTCATCCCTCCACTTT. It yields the protein CASSLSGRSSLHF.

J is TRBJ2-4 and V is TRBV12-3 or TRBV12-4; D ambiguous. V lost 1 base to trimming and J lost 0 bases, with 10 bases between them. This CDR3 has 16 residues. Written as DNA, the CDR3 is TGTGCCAGCAGTTTAGGGGCAGACTTAGCCAAAAACATTCAGTACTTC. Translation: CASSLGADLAKNIQYF.

V is TRBV6-2 or TRBV6-3 and J is TRBJ2-1; unclear D gene. Germline loops: CDR1 MNHEY, CDR2 SVGEGT. Trimming removed 2 bases at V and 6 bases at J, with 17 bases between. The CDR3 sequence is 16 residues long. CDR3 residues: CASSYPTTYSPNEQFF. CDR3 sequence (DNA): TGTGCCAGCAGTTACCCGACCACTTATAGTCCCAATGAGCAGTTCTTC.

The chain joins TRBV20-1 to TRBJ2-3; 11 bases match TRBD2. The ends lost 3 bases at V and 4 bases at J; junction bases unmatched: 6. Germline CDR1 and CDR2: DFQATT and SNEGSKA (reference sequence). The CDR3 runs to 15 residues. CDR3 loop: CSASLLAGDADTQYF. The CDR3 region has the DNA TGCAGTGCTAGCCTACTAGCGGGAGATGCAGATACGCAGTATTTT.

The chain employs TRBV29-1 and TRBJ1-1, with no clear D. Germline V CDR1 and CDR2: SQVTM, ANQGSEA. Trimming left V 0 bases short and J 1 base short, with 12 bases between. The CDR3 has 15 amino acids. The CDR3 DNA reads TGCAGCGTTGAAGATAGTAGCCGGCGGAACACTGAAGCTTTCTTT. It specifies CSVEDSSRRNTEAFF.

The chain recombines TRBV20-1 with TRBJ2-2; D is possibly TRBD1 or TRBD2 (6 bases each). Germline CDR1 and CDR2: DFQATT and SNEGSKA (reference sequence). This CDR3 is built from 15 residues. V gave up 1 base and J gave up 0 bases, with 9 bases separating them. For the CDR3, the DNA is TGCAGTGCTAGAGTAGGGGGGCCGAACACCGGGGAGCTGTTTTTT. As protein: CSARVGGPNTGELFF.